This T cell receptor beta chain emerged from a study of blood T cell repertoires in COVID-19. Repertoires were generated with immunoSEQ multiplex PCR, while TCRdb's copy carries only in-frame clones and drops some. This sample has about 180,000 clones; roughly 88% occur once, and the top ten carry about 7%. Germline loops: CDR1 SGHRS, CDR2 YFSETQ. V gave up 2 bases and J gave up 2 bases, with 7 bases separating them. The CDR3 length is 13 residues. The genes are TRBV5-1 and TRBJ2-5; weak D call: TRBD1 (5 bases). The sequenced sample was peripheral blood. The clonotype was recovered from a woman aged 35 to 49 with COVID-19, enrolled during active disease. The CDR3 is CASSFQGQETQYF. The CDR3 bases are TGCGCCAGCAGCTTTCAGGGTCAAGAGACCCAGTACTTC.